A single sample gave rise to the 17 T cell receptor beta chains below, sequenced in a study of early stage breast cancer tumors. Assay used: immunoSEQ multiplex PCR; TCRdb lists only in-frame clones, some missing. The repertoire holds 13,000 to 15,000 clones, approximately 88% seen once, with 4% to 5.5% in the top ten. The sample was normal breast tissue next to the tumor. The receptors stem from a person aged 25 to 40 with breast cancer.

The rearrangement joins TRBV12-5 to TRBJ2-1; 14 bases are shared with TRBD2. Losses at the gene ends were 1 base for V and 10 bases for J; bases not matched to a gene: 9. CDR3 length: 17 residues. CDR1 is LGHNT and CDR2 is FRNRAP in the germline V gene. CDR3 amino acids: CASGLGPGLAGVREQFF. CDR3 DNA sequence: TGTGCTAGTGGTTTGGGACCGGGACTAGCGGGAGTGCGCGAGCAGTTCTTC.

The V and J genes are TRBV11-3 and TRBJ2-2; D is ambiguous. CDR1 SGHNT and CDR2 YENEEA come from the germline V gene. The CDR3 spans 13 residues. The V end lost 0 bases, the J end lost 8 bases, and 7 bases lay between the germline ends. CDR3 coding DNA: TGTGCCAGCAGCTTAGATTCGCGGGGGGAGCTGTTTTTT. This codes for CASSLDSRGELFF.

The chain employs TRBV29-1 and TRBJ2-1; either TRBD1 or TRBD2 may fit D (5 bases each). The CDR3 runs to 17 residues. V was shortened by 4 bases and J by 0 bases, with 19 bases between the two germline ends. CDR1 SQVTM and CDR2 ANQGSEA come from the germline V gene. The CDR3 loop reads CSVGHEGSAVSYNEQFF. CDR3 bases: TGCAGCGTTGGTCATGAGGGGTCGGCGGTCTCCTACAATGAGCAGTTCTTC.

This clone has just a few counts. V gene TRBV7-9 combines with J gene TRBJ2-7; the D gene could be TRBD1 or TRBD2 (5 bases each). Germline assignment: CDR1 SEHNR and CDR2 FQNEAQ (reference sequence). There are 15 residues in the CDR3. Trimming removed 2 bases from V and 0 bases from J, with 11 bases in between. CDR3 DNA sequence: TGTGCCAGCAGCTTACTATCAGGGAGCTCCTACGAGCAGTACTTC. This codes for CASSLLSGSSYEQYF.

DNA of the CDR3: TGCGCCAGCACCCCCTCCGGCGCACAGGGGCGCCCAAACTATGGCTACACCTTC. Translated: CASTPSGAQGRPNYGYTF. The chain joins TRBV10-2 to TRBJ1-2, with TRBD1 identical over 7 bases. Germline loops: CDR1 WSHSY, CDR2 SAAADI. The ends lost 7 bases at V and 2 bases at J; junction bases unmatched: 19. The CDR3 contains 18 residues.

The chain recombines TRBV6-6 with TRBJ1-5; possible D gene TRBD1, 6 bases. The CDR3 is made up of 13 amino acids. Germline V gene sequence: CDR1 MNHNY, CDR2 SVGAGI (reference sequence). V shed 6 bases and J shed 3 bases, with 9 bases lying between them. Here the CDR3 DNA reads TGTGCCAGCAGGGGACACTACAATCAGCCCCAGCATTTT. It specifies CASRGHYNQPQHF.

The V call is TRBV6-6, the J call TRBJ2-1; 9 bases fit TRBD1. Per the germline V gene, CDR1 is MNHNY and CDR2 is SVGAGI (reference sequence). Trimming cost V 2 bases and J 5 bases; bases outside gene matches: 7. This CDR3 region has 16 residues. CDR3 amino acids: CASSYLKDRGHNEQFF. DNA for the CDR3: TGTGCCAGCAGTTACCTCAAGGACAGGGGCCACAATGAGCAGTTCTTC.

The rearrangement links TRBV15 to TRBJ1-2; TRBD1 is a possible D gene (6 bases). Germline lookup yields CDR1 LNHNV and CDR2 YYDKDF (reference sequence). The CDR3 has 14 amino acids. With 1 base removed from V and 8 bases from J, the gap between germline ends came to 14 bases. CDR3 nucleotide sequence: TGTGCCACCAGCAGAGGAAAAGGGGGGGAAGGCTACACCTTC. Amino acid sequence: CATSRGKGGEGYTF.

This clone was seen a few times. The CDR3 coding sequence is TGTGCCAGCAGCTTCTCCCATAGCTCCTACGAGCAGTACTTC. This gives the protein CASSFSHSSYEQYF. The V and J genes are TRBV7-9 and TRBJ2-7; D unclear. From germline, CDR1 is SEHNR and CDR2 FQNEAQ (reference sequence). The CDR3 covers 14 residues. Deletions cut 3 bases from V and 0 bases from J, with 9 bases between.

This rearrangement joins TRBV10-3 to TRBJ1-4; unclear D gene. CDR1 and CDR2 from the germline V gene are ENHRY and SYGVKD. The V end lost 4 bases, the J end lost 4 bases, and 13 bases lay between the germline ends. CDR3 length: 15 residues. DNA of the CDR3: TGTGCCATCAGTGCCCGTTCGGACCGTAATGAAAAACTGTTTTTT. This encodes CAISARSDRNEKLFF.

CDR3 DNA sequence: TGTGCCAGTAGTATCCAACGGGGAAACACCGGGGAGCTGTTTTTT. It encodes CASSIQRGNTGELFF. This chain uses TRBV19 with TRBJ2-2, with D tentatively TRBD2 (5 bases). This CDR3 has 15 residues. Germline V gene data show CDR1 as LNHDA and CDR2 as SQIVND (reference sequence). Trimming removed 3 bases from V and 2 bases from J, with 10 bases in between.

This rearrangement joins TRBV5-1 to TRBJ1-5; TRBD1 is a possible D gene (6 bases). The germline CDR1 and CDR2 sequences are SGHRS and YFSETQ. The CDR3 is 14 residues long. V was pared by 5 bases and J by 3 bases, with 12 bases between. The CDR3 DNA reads TGCGCCAGCAGTCGGGAGGGGGACAATCAGCCCCAGCATTTT. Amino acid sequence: CASSREGDNQPQHF.

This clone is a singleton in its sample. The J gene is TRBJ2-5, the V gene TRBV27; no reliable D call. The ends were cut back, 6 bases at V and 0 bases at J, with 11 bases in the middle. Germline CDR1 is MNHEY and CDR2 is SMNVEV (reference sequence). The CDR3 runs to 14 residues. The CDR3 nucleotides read TGTGCCAGCAGGGATCTAGACCACCAAGAGACCCAGTACTTC. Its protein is CASRDLDHQETQYF.

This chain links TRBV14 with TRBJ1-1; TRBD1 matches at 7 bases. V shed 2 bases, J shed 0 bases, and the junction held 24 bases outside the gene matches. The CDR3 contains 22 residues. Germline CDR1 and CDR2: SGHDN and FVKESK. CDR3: CASSQTTFSWASTGVMNTEAFF. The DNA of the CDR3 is TGTGCCAGCAGCCAAACCACCTTTAGCTGGGCATCCACAGGGGTTATGAACACTGAAGCTTTCTTT. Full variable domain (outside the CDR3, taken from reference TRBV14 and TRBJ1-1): EAGVTQFPSHSVIEKGQTVTLRCDPISGHDNLYWYRRVMGKEIKFLLHFVKESKQDESGMPNNRFLAERTGGTYSTLKVQPAELEDSGVYFCASSQTTFSWASTGVMNTEAFFGQGTRLTVV.

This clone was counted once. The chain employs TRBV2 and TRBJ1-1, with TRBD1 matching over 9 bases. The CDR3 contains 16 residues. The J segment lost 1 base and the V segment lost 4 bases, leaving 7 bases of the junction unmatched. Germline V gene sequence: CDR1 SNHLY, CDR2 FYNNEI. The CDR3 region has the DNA TGTGCCAGCAGTGGGGGGACAGGGCCGAAGAACACTGAAGCTTTCTTT. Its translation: CASSGGTGPKNTEAFF.

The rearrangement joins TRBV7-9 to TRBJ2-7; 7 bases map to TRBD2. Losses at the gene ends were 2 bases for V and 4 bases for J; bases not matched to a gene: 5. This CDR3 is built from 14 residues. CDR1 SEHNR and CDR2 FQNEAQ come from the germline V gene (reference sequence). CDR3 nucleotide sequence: TGTGCCAGCAGCTTATCACCTAGCGGATACGAGCAGTACTTC. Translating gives CASSLSPSGYEQYF.

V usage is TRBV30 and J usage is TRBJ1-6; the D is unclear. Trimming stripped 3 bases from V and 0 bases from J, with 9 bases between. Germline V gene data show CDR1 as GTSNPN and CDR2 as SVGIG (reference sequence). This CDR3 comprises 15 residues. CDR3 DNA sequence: TGTGCCTGGAGCATCAGGAGCTCCTATAATTCACCCCTCCACTTT. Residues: CAWSIRSSYNSPLHF.